This entry concerns a single T cell receptor beta chain. These data originate in a study of tumor-infiltrating lymphocytes in oesophageal squamous cell carcinoma. MiXCR, run by TCRdb on the PCR reads, gives a single entry per CDR3 protein. The profile covers roughly 12,000 distinct CDR3 sequences, with approximately 50% appearing a single time and roughly 40% taken by the ten largest. This CDR3 has 11 residues. Looked up from germline, CDR1 is SGHVS and CDR2 is FNYEAQ. Trimming removed 5 bases from V and 14 bases from J, with 15 bases in between. Sequenced sample: esophageal tumor tissue. The sequence was obtained from a female donor with esophageal squamous cell carcinoma. The chain recombines TRBV7-6 with TRBJ2-5; TRBD1 or TRBD2 may be the D gene (5 bases each). The CDR3 is CASSLPGTFYF. For the CDR3, the DNA is TGTGCCAGCAGCCTCCCCGGGACGTTTTACTTC.